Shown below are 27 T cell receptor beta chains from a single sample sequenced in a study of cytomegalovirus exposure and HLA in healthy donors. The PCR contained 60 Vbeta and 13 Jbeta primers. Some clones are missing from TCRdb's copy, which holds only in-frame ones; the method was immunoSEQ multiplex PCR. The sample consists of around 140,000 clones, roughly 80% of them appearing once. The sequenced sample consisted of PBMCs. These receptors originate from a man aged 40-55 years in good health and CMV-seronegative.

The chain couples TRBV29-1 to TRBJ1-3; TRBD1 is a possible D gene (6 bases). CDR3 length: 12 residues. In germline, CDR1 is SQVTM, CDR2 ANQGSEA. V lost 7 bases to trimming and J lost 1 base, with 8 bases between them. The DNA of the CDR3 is TGCAGCGCTGGGACATCTGGAAACACCATATATTTT. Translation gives CSAGTSGNTIYF.

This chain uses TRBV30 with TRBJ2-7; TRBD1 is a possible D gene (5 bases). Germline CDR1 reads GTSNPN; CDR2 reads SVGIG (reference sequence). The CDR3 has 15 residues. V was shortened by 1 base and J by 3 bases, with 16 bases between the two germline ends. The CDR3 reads CAWSEIRQFDYEQYF. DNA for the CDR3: TGTGCCTGGAGTGAAATCCGACAGTTCGACTACGAGCAGTACTTC.

This CDR3 reads CASKLDRGRATEAFF. The CDR3 nucleotides read TGTGCCAGCAAGCTCGACAGGGGGCGGGCCACTGAAGCTTTCTTT. The V call is TRBV6-1, the J call TRBJ1-1; 10 positions agree with TRBD1. Losses at the gene ends were 7 bases for V and 4 bases for J; bases not matched to a gene: 9. Germline V CDR1 and CDR2: MNHNS, SASEGT. This CDR3 region has 15 residues.

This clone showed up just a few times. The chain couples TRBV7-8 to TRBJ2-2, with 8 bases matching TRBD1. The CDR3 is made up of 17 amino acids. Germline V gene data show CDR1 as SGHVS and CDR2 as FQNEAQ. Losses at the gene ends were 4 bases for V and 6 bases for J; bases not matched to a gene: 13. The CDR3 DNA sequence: TGTGCCAGCAGCTCGAAGATTGGACAGGGTCGCGCCGGGGAGCTGTTTTTT. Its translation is CASSSKIGQGRAGELFF.

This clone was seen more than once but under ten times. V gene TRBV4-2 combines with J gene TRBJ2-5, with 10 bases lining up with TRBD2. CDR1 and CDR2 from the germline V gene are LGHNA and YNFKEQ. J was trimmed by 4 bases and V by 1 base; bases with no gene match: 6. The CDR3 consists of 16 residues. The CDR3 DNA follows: TGTGCCAGCAGCCAAGGGAGCGGGGGGGCCGGAGAGACCCAGTACTTC. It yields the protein CASSQGSGGAGETQYF.

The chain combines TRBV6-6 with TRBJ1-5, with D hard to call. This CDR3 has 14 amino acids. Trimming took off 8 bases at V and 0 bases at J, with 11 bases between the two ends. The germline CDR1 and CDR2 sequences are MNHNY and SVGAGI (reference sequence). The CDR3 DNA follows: TGTGCCAGCTTCTTCGGGAATAGCAATCAGCCCCAGCATTTT. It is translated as CASFFGNSNQPQHF.

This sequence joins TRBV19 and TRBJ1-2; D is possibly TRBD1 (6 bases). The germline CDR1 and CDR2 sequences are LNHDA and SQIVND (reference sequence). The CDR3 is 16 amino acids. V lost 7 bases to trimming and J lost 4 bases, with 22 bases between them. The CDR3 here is CASIRAGAQTAYGYTF. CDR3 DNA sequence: TGTGCCAGTATAAGAGCGGGGGCCCAGACAGCCTATGGCTACACCTTC.

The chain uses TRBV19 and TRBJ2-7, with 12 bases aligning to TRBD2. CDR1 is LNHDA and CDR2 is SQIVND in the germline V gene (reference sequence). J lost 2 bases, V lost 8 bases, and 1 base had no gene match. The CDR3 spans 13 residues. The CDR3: CASGLAGTYEQYF. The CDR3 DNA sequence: TGTGCCAGTGGACTAGCGGGGACCTACGAGCAGTACTTC.

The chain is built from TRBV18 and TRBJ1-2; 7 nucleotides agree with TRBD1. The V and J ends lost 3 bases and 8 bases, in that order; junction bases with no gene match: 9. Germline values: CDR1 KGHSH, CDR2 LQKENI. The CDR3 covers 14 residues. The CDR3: CASSPGTDFNGYTF. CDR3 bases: TGTGCCAGCTCACCTGGGACAGATTTTAACGGCTACACCTTC. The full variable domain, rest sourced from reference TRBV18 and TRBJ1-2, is NAGVMQNPRHLVRRRGQEARLRCSPMKGHSHVYWYRQLPEEGLKFMVYLQKENIIDESGMPKERFSAEFPKEGPSILRIQQVVRGDSAAYFCASSPGTDFNGYTFGSGTRLTVV.

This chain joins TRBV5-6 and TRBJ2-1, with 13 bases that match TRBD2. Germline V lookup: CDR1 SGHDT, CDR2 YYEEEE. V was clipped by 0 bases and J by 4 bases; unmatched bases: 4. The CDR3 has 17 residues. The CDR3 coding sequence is TGTGCCAGCAGCTTGGCTACTAGCGGGGGGGCTTACAATGAGCAGTTCTTC. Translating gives CASSLATSGGAYNEQFF. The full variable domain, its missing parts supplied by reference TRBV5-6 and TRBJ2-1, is DAGVTQSPTHLIKTRGQQVTLRCSPKSGHDTVSWYQQALGQGPQFIFQYYEEEERQRGNFPDRFSGHQFPNYSSELNVNALLLGDSALYLCASSLATSGGAYNEQFFGPGTRLTVL.

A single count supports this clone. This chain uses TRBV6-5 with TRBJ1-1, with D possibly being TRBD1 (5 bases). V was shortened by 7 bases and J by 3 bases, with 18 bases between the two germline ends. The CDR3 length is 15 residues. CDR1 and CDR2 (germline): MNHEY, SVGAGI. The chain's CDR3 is CASTTKTDFHTEAFF. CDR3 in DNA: TGTGCCAGCACCACAAAGACAGATTTCCACACTGAAGCTTTCTTT.

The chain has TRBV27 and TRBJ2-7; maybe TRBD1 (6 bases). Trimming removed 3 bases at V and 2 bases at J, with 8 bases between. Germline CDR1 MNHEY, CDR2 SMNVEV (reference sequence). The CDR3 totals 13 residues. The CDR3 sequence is CASSFQGPYEQYF. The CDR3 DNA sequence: TGTGCCAGCAGTTTCCAGGGGCCCTACGAGCAGTACTTC.

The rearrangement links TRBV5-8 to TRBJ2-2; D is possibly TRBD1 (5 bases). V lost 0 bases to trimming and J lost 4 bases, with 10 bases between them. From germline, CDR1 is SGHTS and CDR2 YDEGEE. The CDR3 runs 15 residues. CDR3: CASSLGGAVTGELFF. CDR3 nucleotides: TGTGCCAGCAGCTTGGGGGGCGCCGTCACCGGGGAGCTGTTTTTT.

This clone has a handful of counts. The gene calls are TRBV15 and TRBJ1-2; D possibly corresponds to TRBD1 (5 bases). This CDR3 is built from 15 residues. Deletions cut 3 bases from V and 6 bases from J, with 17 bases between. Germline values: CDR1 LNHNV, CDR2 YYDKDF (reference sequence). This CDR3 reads CATSSPREGIHGYTF. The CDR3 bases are TGTGCCACCAGCAGCCCTAGGGAGGGGATTCATGGCTACACCTTC.

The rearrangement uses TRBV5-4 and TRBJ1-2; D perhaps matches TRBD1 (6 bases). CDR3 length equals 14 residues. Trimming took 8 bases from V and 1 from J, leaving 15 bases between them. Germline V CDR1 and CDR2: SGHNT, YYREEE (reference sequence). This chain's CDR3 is CASRGGRDNYGYTF. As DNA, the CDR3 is TGTGCCAGTAGGGGGGGTCGGGATAACTATGGCTACACCTTC.

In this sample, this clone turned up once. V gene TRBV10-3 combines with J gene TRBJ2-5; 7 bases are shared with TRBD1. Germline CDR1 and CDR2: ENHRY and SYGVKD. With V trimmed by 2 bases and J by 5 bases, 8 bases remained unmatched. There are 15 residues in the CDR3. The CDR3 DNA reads TGTGCCATCAGTGAGAATGAGGGGGCGTATGAGACCCAGTACTTC. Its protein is CAISENEGAYETQYF.

In DNA, the CDR3 is TGTGCCAGTATCGACAGGATCTATGGCTACACCTTC. Translated, it gives CASIDRIYGYTF. The chain uses TRBV19 and TRBJ1-2; TRBD1 is a possible D gene (6 bases). CDR3 length: 12 amino acids. Germline-derived CDR1 and CDR2 are LNHDA and SQIVND (reference sequence). V lost 7 bases, J lost 4 bases, and 10 bases lay in between. Complete variable domain (other parts from reference TRBV19 and TRBJ1-2): DGGITQSPKYLFRKEGQNVTLSCEQNLNHDAMYWYRQDPGQGLRLIYYSQIVNDFQKGDIAEGYSVSREKKESFPLTVTSAQKNPTAFYLCASIDRIYGYTFGSGTRLTVV.

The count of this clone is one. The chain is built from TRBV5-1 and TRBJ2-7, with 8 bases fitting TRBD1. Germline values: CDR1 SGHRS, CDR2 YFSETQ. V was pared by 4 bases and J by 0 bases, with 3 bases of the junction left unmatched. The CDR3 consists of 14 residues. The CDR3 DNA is TGCGCCAGCAGCCCCGGGACAGGCTCCTACGAGCAGTACTTC. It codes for CASSPGTGSYEQYF.

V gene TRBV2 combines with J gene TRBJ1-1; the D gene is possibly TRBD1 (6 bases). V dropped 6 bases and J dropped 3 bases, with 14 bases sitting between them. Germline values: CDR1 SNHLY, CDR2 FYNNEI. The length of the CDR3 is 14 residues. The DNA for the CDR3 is TGTGCCAGCAGCCCCCTCACAGGGTACACTGAAGCTTTCTTT. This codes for CASSPLTGYTEAFF. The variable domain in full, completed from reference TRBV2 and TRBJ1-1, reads EPEVTQTPSHQVTQMGQEVILRCVPISNHLYFYWYRQILGQKVEFLVSFYNNEISEKSEIFDDQFSVERPDGSNFTLKIRSTKLEDSAMYFCASSPLTGYTEAFFGQGTRLTVV.

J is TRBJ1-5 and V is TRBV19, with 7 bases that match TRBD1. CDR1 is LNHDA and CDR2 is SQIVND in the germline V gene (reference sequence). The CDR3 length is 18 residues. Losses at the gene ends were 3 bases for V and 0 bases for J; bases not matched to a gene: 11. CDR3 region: CASSISGTAAYSNQPQHF. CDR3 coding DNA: TGTGCCAGTAGTATCTCCGGGACAGCCGCTTATAGCAATCAGCCCCAGCATTTT.

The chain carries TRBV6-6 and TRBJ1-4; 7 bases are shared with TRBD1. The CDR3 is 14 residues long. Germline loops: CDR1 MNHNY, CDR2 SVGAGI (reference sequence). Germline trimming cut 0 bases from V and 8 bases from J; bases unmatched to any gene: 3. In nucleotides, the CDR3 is TGTGCCAGCAGTTACTCACAGGGGAGGGAAAAACTGTTTTTT. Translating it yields CASSYSQGREKLFF.

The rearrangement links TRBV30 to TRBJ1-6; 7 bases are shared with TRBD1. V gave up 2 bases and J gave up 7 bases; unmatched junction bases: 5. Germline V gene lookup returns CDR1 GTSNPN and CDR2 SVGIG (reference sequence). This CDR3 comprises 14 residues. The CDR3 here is CAWSKTGRNSPLHF. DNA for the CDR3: TGTGCCTGGAGTAAGACAGGGCGGAATTCACCCCTCCACTTT.

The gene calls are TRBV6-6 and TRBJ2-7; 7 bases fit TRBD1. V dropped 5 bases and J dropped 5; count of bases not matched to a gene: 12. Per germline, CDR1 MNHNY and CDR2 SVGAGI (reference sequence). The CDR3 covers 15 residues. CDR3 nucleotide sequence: TGTGCCAGCAGTGCTCCCGGGACAGTTCTGAACGAGCAGTACTTC. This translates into CASSAPGTVLNEQYF.

The CDR3 bases are TGTGCCAGCAGTAACTACAGGGGGGGGTACGAGCAGTACTTC. Translation: CASSNYRGGYEQYF. This rearrangement joins TRBV28 to TRBJ2-7; D is possibly TRBD1 (8 bases). The length of the CDR3 is 14 residues. CDR1 is MDHEN and CDR2 is SYDVKM in the germline V gene. V gave up 5 bases and J gave up 4 bases, with 15 bases separating them.

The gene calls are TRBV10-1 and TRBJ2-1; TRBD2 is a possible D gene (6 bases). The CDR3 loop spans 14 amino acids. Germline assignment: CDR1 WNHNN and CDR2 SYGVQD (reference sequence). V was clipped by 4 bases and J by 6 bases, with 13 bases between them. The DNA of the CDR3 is TGCGCCAGCAGTGGGAGGCGGGGATCCAATGAGCAGTTCTTC. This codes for CASSGRRGSNEQFF.

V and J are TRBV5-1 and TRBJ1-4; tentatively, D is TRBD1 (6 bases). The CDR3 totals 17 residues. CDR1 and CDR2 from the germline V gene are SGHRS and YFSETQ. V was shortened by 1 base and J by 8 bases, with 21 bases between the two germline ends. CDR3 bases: TGCGCCAGCAGCTTGAATGGGGACAACAGGGTGCGGGAAAAACTGTTTTTT. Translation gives CASSLNGDNRVREKLFF.

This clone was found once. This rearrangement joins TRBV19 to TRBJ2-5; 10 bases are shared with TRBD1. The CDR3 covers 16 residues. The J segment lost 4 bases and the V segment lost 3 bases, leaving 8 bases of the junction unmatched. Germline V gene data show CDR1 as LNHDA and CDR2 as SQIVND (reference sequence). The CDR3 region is CASSIPDRGGLETQYF. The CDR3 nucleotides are TGTGCCAGTAGTATCCCGGACAGGGGGGGATTAGAGACCCAGTACTTC.